Below are 26 T cell receptor beta chains sequenced from a single sample in a study of blood T cell repertoires in COVID-19 (dated by TCRdb to about 2020). The library was prepared using the immunoSEQ multiplex PCR assay. TCRdb mirrors the immuneACCESS table, restricted to in-frame sequences. Some clones are absent from its copies; in checked studies, under half trace to an unresolved V gene, and the reason for the others is unknown. This sample has roughly 100,000 clones in its table, and roughly four fifths of those were observed once. The ten largest clones take up 4% to 6% of the sample. Specimen: peripheral blood. The receptors shown here come from a man older than 75 with COVID-19, enrolled during active disease.

The V and J genes are TRBV5-1 and TRBJ1-3; D call uncertain. The germline V and J ends were trimmed by 0 bases and 3 bases, with 7 bases remaining between them. This CDR3 has 14 amino acids. The V gene's germline CDR1 is SGHRS and CDR2 YFSETQ. The CDR3 nucleotides read TGCGCCAGCAGCTTGGCCGGCGGTGGAAACACCATATATTTT. Protein product: CASSLAGGGNTIYF.

This clone appeared a few times. The J gene is TRBJ1-3, the V gene TRBV2; 7 nucleotides agree with TRBD1. The CDR3 runs to 13 residues. Trimming took 11 bases from V and 3 from J; bases not matched to a gene: 7. Germline V CDR1 and CDR2: SNHLY, FYNNEI. CDR3 DNA: TGTGCCTTCGCGACAGGGCTTGGAAACACCATATATTTT. Translation: CAFATGLGNTIYF.

The chain recombines TRBV9 with TRBJ2-3, with a possible D match to TRBD2 (7 bases). V was trimmed by 2 bases and J by 4 bases, leaving 14 bases between them. There are 15 residues in the CDR3. Germline V gene data show CDR1 as SGDLS and CDR2 as YYNGEE. CDR3 residues: CASSVTGGPSDTQYF. CDR3 DNA sequence: TGTGCCAGCAGCGTGACCGGGGGGCCCTCAGATACGCAGTATTTT. Based on the CDR3 plus reference TRBV9 and TRBJ2-3, the full variable domain is DSGVTQTPKHLITATGQRVTLRCSPRSGDLSVYWYQQSLDQGLQFLIQYYNGEERAKGNILERFSAQQFPDLHSELNLSSLELGDSALYFCASSVTGGPSDTQYFGPGTRLTVL.

This clone was detected only once. This chain links TRBV30 with TRBJ1-6, with no clear D. Germline CDR1 and CDR2: GTSNPN and SVGIG (reference sequence). With 7 bases removed from V and 5 bases from J, the gap between germline ends came to 18 bases. This CDR3 has 15 residues. The CDR3 DNA reads as TGTGCCTACCTCCCCGGTTCTCTTAATAATTCACCCCTCCACTTT. This codes for CAYLPGSLNNSPLHF.

The CDR3 DNA is TGTGCCAGCAGCCCTTTTTACTCCTACGAGCAGTACTTC. Translated: CASSPFYSYEQYF. The gene calls are TRBV11-2 and TRBJ2-7; D uncertain. There are 13 residues in the CDR3. Germline CDR1 reads SGHAT; CDR2 reads FQNNGV. V gave up 5 bases and J gave up 0 bases, with 8 bases separating them.

This clone was observed a single time. This chain uses TRBV28 with TRBJ2-7, with D perhaps matching TRBD2 (6 bases). This CDR3 has 11 residues. Germline CDR1 and CDR2: MDHEN and SYDVKM. Between the trimmed V and J ends, which lost 10 bases and 3 bases, there was a span of 10 bases. CDR3 sequence (DNA): TGTGCCACTCGCGGGAACTACGAGCAGTACTTC. Translating gives CATRGNYEQYF.

The table lists this clone with a count of one. The CDR3 DNA follows: TGTGCCAGCAGTCCCGATGGACAGGGCGGGTATGGCTACACCTTC. This codes for CASSPDGQGGYGYTF. V is TRBV6-5 and J is TRBJ1-2, with TRBD1 identical over 8 bases. With 5 bases clipped from V and 5 bases from J, the junction kept 10 bases outside the gene matches. CDR3 length: 15 residues. CDR1 and CDR2 (germline): MNHEY, SVGAGI.

The chain has TRBV13 and TRBJ2-3, with D possibly matching TRBD2 (6 bases). Between the trimmed V and J ends, which lost 5 bases and 4 bases, there was a span of 22 bases. The germline gives CDR1 PRHDT, CDR2 FYEKMQ (reference sequence). CDR3 size: 17 residues. CDR3 sequence reads: CASSTQPAGWGADTQYF. The CDR3 region has the DNA TGTGCCAGCAGCACACAGCCGGCCGGATGGGGGGCAGATACGCAGTATTTT.

The rearrangement links TRBV11-2 to TRBJ1-4; 7 nucleotides agree with TRBD1. The junction had 5 bases not matched to a gene; V was cut back by 1 base and J by 6 bases. The CDR3 contains 15 residues. Germline V CDR1 and CDR2: SGHAT, FQNNGV. The CDR3 region is CASSLGTGVDEKLFF. The CDR3 DNA is TGTGCCAGCAGCTTAGGTACAGGGGTCGATGAAAAACTGTTTTTT.

This sequence joins TRBV6-7 and TRBJ1-6; D is uncertain. TRBV6-7 is identified as an open reading frame with a role that is uncertain. The length of the CDR3 is 15 residues. V was pared by 5 bases and J by 1 base, with 9 bases between. CDR3 DNA sequence: TGTGCCAGCAGTCCACCAGGTTCCTATAATTCACCCCTCCACTTT. This gives the protein CASSPPGSYNSPLHF.

The chain recombines TRBV10-3 with TRBJ1-1; D call uncertain. Trimming removed 6 bases at V and 3 bases at J, with 17 bases between. This CDR3 is built from 15 residues. CDR1 and CDR2 (germline): ENHRY, SYGVKD. This CDR3 is CAIREDKMKDTEAFF. The CDR3 DNA reads as TGTGCCATCAGAGAAGACAAGATGAAGGACACTGAAGCTTTCTTT.

V gene TRBV10-3 combines with J gene TRBJ1-2; 7 bases line up with TRBD1. V was clipped by 0 bases and J by 5 bases; unmatched bases: 3. CDR1 and CDR2 (germline): ENHRY, SYGVKD. CDR3 size: 14 residues. CDR3 in DNA: TGTGCCATCAGTGAGTCGACAGGGTATTATGGCTACACCTTC. The encoded protein is CAISESTGYYGYTF.

V gene TRBV4-1 combines with J gene TRBJ1-1; D is possibly TRBD1 (5 bases). CDR1 is MGHRA and CDR2 is YSYEKL in the germline V gene. CDR3 size: 16 residues. V lost 0 bases, J lost 0 bases, and 11 bases lay in between. CDR3: CASSQDSTGMNTEAFF. The CDR3, as DNA: TGCGCCAGCAGCCAAGATTCCACAGGCATGAACACTGAAGCTTTCTTT.

V gene TRBV18 combines with J gene TRBJ1-3; 9 positions match TRBD1. This CDR3 is 17 amino acids long. Losses at the gene ends were 3 bases for V and 7 bases for J; bases not matched to a gene: 13. Germline V CDR1 and CDR2: KGHSH, LQKENI. CDR3 protein: CASSPSSAGTGKNTIYF. The DNA for the CDR3 is TGTGCCAGCTCACCCTCAAGTGCCGGGACAGGGAAGAACACCATATATTTT.

This sequence joins TRBV3-1 (or the pseudogene TRBV3-2) and TRBJ2-5; D gene unclear. CDR1 and CDR2 (germline): LGHDT, YNNKEL (reference sequence). This CDR3 comprises 16 residues. V was clipped by 4 bases and J by 3 bases, with 18 bases between them. This CDR3 reads CASSLSPIRREETQYF. The DNA for the CDR3 is TGTGCCAGCAGCCTTTCCCCAATTAGGAGAGAAGAGACCCAGTACTTC.

This sequence joins TRBV7-2 and TRBJ2-1; D might be TRBD1 (5 bases). Trimming took 1 base from V and 10 from J, leaving 11 bases between them. CDR3 length equals 13 residues. Germline V gene sequence: CDR1 SGHTA, CDR2 FQGNSA. CDR3 residues: CASSLEQVGEQFF. The CDR3 DNA sequence: TGTGCCAGCAGCTTAGAACAGGTTGGGGAGCAGTTCTTC.

V and J are TRBV7-9 and TRBJ2-2; possible D gene TRBD2, 6 bases. The CDR3 runs to 18 residues. The V gene lost 2 bases and the J gene lost 2 bases, with 18 bases spanning the gap. Germline-derived CDR1 and CDR2 are SEHNR and FQNEAQ (reference sequence). The CDR3 region has the DNA TGTGCCAGCAGCTTATTGCGGGGTTACGGACCCAACACCGGGGAGCTGTTTTTT. Amino acid sequence: CASSLLRGYGPNTGELFF.

This chain uses TRBV11-2 with TRBJ1-2, with no clear D. Trimming cost V 5 bases and J 4 bases, with 8 bases left between them. This CDR3 region has 12 residues. Germline V gives CDR1 SGHAT, CDR2 FQNNGV. The CDR3 is CASSAPGYGYTF. The CDR3 nucleotides are TGTGCCAGCAGCGCACCGGGCTATGGCTACACCTTC.

This clone occurred many times. The V and J genes are TRBV7-9 and TRBJ2-7; 7 positions match TRBD1. After removal of 4 bases from V and 3 bases from J, the junction contained 9 bases not matched to a gene. This CDR3 has 15 amino acids. Germline CDR1 is SEHNR and CDR2 is FQNEAQ (reference sequence). In DNA form, the CDR3 reads TGTGCCAGCAGCTCCCCCCACAGGGGAGACTACGAGCAGTACTTC. Amino acids: CASSSPHRGDYEQYF.

This clone was seen a single time. This rearrangement joins TRBV27 to TRBJ2-3, with D maybe TRBD2 (7 bases). V was cut by 0 bases and J by 6 bases, with 28 bases left in between. The V gene's germline CDR1 is MNHEY and CDR2 SMNVEV (reference sequence). The CDR3 contains 20 residues. The CDR3 region is CASSLSGGLGLSNVRDTQYF. In DNA form, the CDR3 reads TGTGCCAGCAGTTTATCGGGGGGGCTCGGATTGTCTAATGTGAGGGATACGCAGTATTTT.

The rearrangement links TRBV30 to TRBJ1-4; 9 nucleotides match TRBD1. V lost 1 base to trimming and J lost 7 bases; unmatched junction nucleotides: 7. This CDR3 region has 15 residues. Germline lookup yields CDR1 GTSNPN and CDR2 SVGIG (reference sequence). The CDR3 here is CAWSGATGGGEKLFF. The CDR3 bases are TGTGCCTGGAGTGGGGCGACAGGGGGTGGTGAAAAACTGTTTTTT.

The CDR3 spells CASSMYEGAGNQPQHF. As DNA, the CDR3 is TGTGCCAGTAGTATGTACGAGGGCGCGGGCAATCAGCCCCAGCATTTT. J is TRBJ1-5 and V is TRBV19, with no clear D. The CDR3 sequence is 16 residues long. Deletions cut 3 bases from V and 2 bases from J, with 14 bases between. The germline V gene encodes CDR1 LNHDA and CDR2 SQIVND (reference sequence).

This chain connects TRBV29-1 to TRBJ1-5, with D possibly being TRBD1 (5 bases). The CDR3 is 13 residues long. V gave up 4 bases and J gave up 5 bases, with 12 bases separating them. Germline CDR1 is SQVTM and CDR2 is ANQGSEA. The CDR3 DNA follows: TGCAGCGTTGGCGGGGGTCGGGATCAGCCCCAGCATTTT. Its translation: CSVGGGRDQPQHF.

The chain has TRBV5-3 and TRBJ1-2; TRBD1 agrees at 7 bases. TRBV5-3 is given ORF status, its function remaining uncertain. This CDR3 comprises 16 residues. V lost 0 bases and J lost 6; bases outside the gene matches: 11. CDR3 in amino acids: CARSLVQDRRMDGYTF. CDR3 sequence (DNA): TGTGCCAGAAGCTTGGTACAGGACAGGCGTATGGATGGCTACACCTTC.

The rearrangement links TRBV29-1 to TRBJ1-2; D possibly corresponds to TRBD1 (5 bases). Germline CDR1 and CDR2: SQVTM and ANQGSEA. V lost 4 bases and J 0 bases, leaving 12 bases between the germline ends. This CDR3 has 14 residues. The CDR3 protein is CSVGSGTANYGYTF. The CDR3 nucleotides read TGCAGCGTTGGATCAGGGACTGCTAACTATGGCTACACCTTC.

This clone has a handful of counts. The V gene is TRBV21-1, the J gene TRBJ1-1; TRBD1, the table's D call, lacks a check against the DNA. TRBV21-1 is noted as a pseudogene. This CDR3 has 15 residues. In DNA form, the CDR3 reads TGTGCCAGCAGCCAGGCACGGGACAGGGAACATGAAGCTTTCTTT. Translating it yields CASSQARDREHEAFF.